The entry below describes one TCR beta chain. Its target is unknown. This entry comes from a study of OX40 agonist ivuxolimab in advanced cancers. Study summary: Averaging about 60 years in age, with a range of about 23 to 90, the cohort was 80% to 90% male. Prior anti-PD-1, anti-PD-L1 or anti-CTLA-4 therapy was allowed; about 39% had some.

Using immunoSEQ multiplex PCR, the repertoire was profiled, and TCRdb retains in-frame clones only, with some absent. The sample shows 37,000 or so clones, about 90% of them seen only once. Blood sampling was done at baseline, cycle 4 day 1, and cycle 7 day 1. Study results and caveats: Relative to CD4+, CD8+ T cells held more expanded clones on average.

The specimen comprised CD4+ or CD8+ T cells sorted from blood, sampled in a trial of the OX40 agonist ivuxolimab. The TCR originated in an adult with an advanced solid tumor such as melanoma, head and neck, liver or kidney cancer.

The chain's CDR3 is CASSYGQGDGGGYTF. As DNA, the CDR3 is TGTGCCAGCAGTTACGGGCAGGGGGATGGGGGAGGCTACACCTTC. The chain carries TRBV6-5 and TRBJ1-2; the match to TRBD1 covers 7 bases. The junction had 11 bases not matched to a gene; V was cut back by 2 bases and J by 8 bases. The CDR3 covers 15 residues. Germline V lookup: CDR1 MNHEY, CDR2 SVGAGI.